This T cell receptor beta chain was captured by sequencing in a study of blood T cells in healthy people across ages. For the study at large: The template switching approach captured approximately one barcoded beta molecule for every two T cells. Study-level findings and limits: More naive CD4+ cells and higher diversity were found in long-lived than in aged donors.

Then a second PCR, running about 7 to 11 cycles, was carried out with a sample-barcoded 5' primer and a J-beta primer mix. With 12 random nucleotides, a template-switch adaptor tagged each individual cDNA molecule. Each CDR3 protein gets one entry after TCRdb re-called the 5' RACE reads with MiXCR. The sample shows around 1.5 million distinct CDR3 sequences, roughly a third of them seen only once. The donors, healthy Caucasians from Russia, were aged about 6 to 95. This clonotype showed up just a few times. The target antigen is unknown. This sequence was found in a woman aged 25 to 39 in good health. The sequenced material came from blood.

CDR3 DNA: TGTGCCTGGAGTGTACAGGGGAGTAGTCGTGGGAAACTGTTTTTT. It translates to CAWSVQGSSRGKLFF. The rearrangement uses TRBV30 and TRBJ1-4, with TRBD1 identical over 7 bases. Germline CDR1 is GTSNPN and CDR2 is SVGIG (reference sequence). There are 15 residues in the CDR3. The V and J ends lost 0 bases and 11 bases, in that order; junction bases with no gene match: 12.